This T cell receptor (beta chain) was identified during a study of blood T cell repertoires in COVID-19 (dated by TCRdb to the early 2020s). About the full investigation: Collaborator samples came from the United States, Italy and Spain and covered acute and convalescent phases of COVID-19. The material from the prospective study consisted of cDNA or gDNA derived from T cells, B-cell-depleted T cells, or PBMCs. Subjects who had been exposed to COVID-19, were actively infected with it, or had recovered from it provided the deeply sampled blood TCRbeta repertoires that made up the dataset. A freely available public database, intended as a resource for researchers studying the immune response to SARS-CoV-2, is where the repertoires were released. The samples were drawn from the first 160 participants of the ongoing ImmuneRACE study and from roughly 1,300 subjects provided by 6 global collaborators. Nearly every sample came with metadata listing a de-identified subject ID, COVID-19 status, age in years and sex. Where available, HLA class I and class II types were taken from metadata supplied by the sample provider and were not determined by assay-based typing. Study-wide findings and limitations: How much clinical and demographic metadata was included differed by source and by participant, and the metadata was provided uncurated.

Whole blood was collected in K2EDTA tubes by collaborating institutions according to the institutions' own protocols. Collaborator samples were shipped for TCRbeta analysis as frozen whole blood, isolated PBMCs, or DNA extracted from either sample type. The CDR3 measures 16 amino acids from cysteine to phenylalanine. Kept here is only the CDR3 DNA, which spans 48 bases and is read in frame from base 1. From the germline V gene (reference sequence), CDR1 is SEHNR and CDR2 is FQNEAQ. V is clipped by 4 bases and J by 0 bases, and the sequence between their germline boundaries is 13 bases long. The immunoSEQ Assay, a bias-controlled multiplex PCR, was used to amplify TCRbeta CDR3 regions from genomic DNA. Per the authors' processing: The number of nucleated cells in each sample was estimated from the amplification of reference gene primers within the assay. Sequence reads were collapsed and filtered to measure the absolute abundance of every unique TCRbeta CDR3 rearrangement. Productive Simpson clonality was computed per sample as the square root of Simpson's diversity index over productive rearrangements. Imported from immuneACCESS, the table was reduced by TCRdb to in-frame sequences with V and J called. These copies leave out some clones; in studies compared against another copy, an unresolved V gene accounts for under half, and the cause of the remainder is not known. That table gives V, J and clone size, and the DNA gave D and trimming. The sample profile shows about 130,000 clones; 70% to 85% of them were found once. Together, the top ten hold around 2.7% of the sample.

As regards this clone: Its antigen remains undetermined. There are no base qualities to consult, and no much larger clone falls within one base.

Source material: peripheral blood. The TCR sequence derives from a woman aged 80 or over with acute or convalescent COVID-19. The sequence is built from TRBV7-9 and TRBJ1-3, with a tentative D gene TRBD1 over 6 matching bases. The sequence in DNA is TGTGCCAGCAGCTATTCAGGGACACCCTCTGGAAACACCATATATTTT. Its amino acids are CASSYSGTPSGNTIYF.